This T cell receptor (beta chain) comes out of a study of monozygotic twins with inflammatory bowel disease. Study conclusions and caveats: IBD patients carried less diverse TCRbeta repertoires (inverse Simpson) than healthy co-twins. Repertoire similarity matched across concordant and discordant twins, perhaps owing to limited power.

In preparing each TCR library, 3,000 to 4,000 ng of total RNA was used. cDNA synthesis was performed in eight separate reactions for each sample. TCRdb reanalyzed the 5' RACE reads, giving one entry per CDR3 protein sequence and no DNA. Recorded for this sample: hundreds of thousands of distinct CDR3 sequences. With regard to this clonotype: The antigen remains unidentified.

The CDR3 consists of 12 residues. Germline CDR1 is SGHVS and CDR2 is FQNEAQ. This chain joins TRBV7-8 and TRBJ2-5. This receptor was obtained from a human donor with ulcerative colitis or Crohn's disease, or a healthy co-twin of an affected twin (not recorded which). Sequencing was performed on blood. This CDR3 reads CASSLERETQYF.